This paragraph covers one TCR beta chain sequence. The source of the sample is a study of Ad26.COV2.S vaccination and SARS-CoV-2 variants. This CDR3 region has 13 residues. The germline gives CDR1 MDHEN, CDR2 SYDVKM. Trimming left V 6 bases short and J 3 bases short, with 11 bases between. Method: immunoSEQ multiplex PCR; TCRdb's copy keeps in-frame clones and lacks some. This sample carries roughly 400,000 clones, about 89% of them seen once, and the ten largest clones take 1.5% to 2%. Treatment specified: some 19 received Ad26.COV2.S at low or high dose, single or two shots; a few received placebo; per-sample allocation not given. Day 63 after the first vaccine or placebo injection was the time point for sampling.

The rearrangement uses TRBV28 and TRBJ1-1; D not resolved. The sequencing here drew on peripheral blood, taken in a trial of Ad26.COV2.S vaccine versus placebo. This clonotype was sampled from a person aged 18-65 years who received the Ad26.COV2.S COVID-19 vaccine or a placebo. The CDR3 DNA reads TGTGCCAGCAGCAATAGAGGAGACACTGAAGCTTTCTTT. This translates into CASSNRGDTEAFF. The variable domain in full, with the rest retrieved from reference TRBV28 and TRBJ1-1, is DVKVTQSSRYLVKRTGEKVFLECVQDMDHENMFWYRQDPGLGLRLIYFSYDVKMKEKGDIPEGYSVSREKKERFSLILESASTNQTSMYLCASSNRGDTEAFFGQGTRLTVV.